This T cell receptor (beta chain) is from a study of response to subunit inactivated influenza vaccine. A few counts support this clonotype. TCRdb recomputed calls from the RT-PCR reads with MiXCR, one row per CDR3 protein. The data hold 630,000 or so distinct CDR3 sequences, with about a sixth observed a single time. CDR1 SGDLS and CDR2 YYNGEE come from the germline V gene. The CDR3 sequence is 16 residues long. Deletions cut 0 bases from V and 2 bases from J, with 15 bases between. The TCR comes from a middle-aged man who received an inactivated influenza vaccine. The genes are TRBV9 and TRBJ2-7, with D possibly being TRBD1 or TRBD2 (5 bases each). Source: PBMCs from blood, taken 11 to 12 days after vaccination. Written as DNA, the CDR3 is TGTGCCAGCAGCGTAGCTCCCGGGACCGAGACCTACGAGCAGTACTTC. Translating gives CASSVAPGTETYEQYF. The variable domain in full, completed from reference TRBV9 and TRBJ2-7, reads DSGVTQTPKHLITATGQRVTLRCSPRSGDLSVYWYQQSLDQGLQFLIQYYNGEERAKGNILERFSAQQFPDLHSELNLSSLELGDSALYFCASSVAPGTETYEQYFGPGTRLTVT.